The 15 T cell receptor beta chains in this list originate from one sample, sequenced in a study of lymphopenia after photon versus proton radiotherapy. This table comes from immunoSEQ multiplex PCR, and its TCRdb copy is limited to in-frame clones, with some not included. The sample consists of approximately 65,000 clones, under 95% of them appearing once. Sequences were derived from peripheral blood, sampled from a patient treated with photon-based radiotherapy. The receptors come from an older woman with pancreatic cancer.

The chain employs TRBV19 and TRBJ2-5; D is unresolved. Germline CDR1 LNHDA, CDR2 SQIVND (reference sequence). Trimming left V 1 base short and J 5 bases short, with 8 bases between. CDR3 length equals 13 residues. CDR3 in DNA: TGTGCCAGTAGTATAGCCCGGGCCGAGACCCAGTACTTC. Translated: CASSIARAETQYF.

The V call is TRBV28, the J call TRBJ2-7, with 7 bases aligning to TRBD1. The CDR3 totals 12 residues. CDR1 is MDHEN, CDR2 SYDVKM, per germline. The trim removed 6 bases at V and 6 bases at J, leaving 5 bases unmatched. The CDR3 is CASSDTGVEQYF. CDR3 DNA: TGTGCCAGCAGCGATACAGGGGTCGAGCAGTACTTC.

The chain recombines TRBV9 with TRBJ2-3; D is unclear. Deletions cut 0 bases from V and 3 bases from J, with 8 bases between. Germline CDR1 SGDLS, CDR2 YYNGEE. This CDR3 comprises 14 residues. CDR3 bases: TGTGCCAGCAGCGTAGCTTGGAAAACAGATACGCAGTATTTT. It yields the protein CASSVAWKTDTQYF.

The gene calls are TRBV28 and TRBJ2-4; possible D gene TRBD1, 6 bases. The V gene lost 6 bases and the J gene lost 7 bases, with 13 bases spanning the gap. Germline CDR1 reads MDHEN; CDR2 reads SYDVKM. The CDR3 loop spans 13 amino acids. This chain's CDR3 is CASRQGFRNIQYF. DNA for the CDR3: TGTGCCAGCAGACAGGGATTCCGGAACATTCAGTACTTC.

The J gene is TRBJ2-4, the V gene TRBV7-2; maybe TRBD2 (6 bases). V was trimmed by 3 bases and J by 0 bases, leaving 15 bases between them. CDR3 length: 17 amino acids. The germline V gene encodes CDR1 SGHTA and CDR2 FQGNSA. Here the CDR3 DNA reads TGTGCCAGCAGCTTCAAAACGGGACTCCTAGCCAAAAACATTCAGTACTTC. Translation gives CASSFKTGLLAKNIQYF.

This clone was detected a few times. V usage is TRBV15 and J usage is TRBJ2-2; D is uncertain. Deletions cut 0 bases from V and 4 bases from J, with 0 bases between. The CDR3 is 12 residues long. CDR1 is LNHNV and CDR2 is YYDKDF in the germline V gene (reference sequence). The CDR3 spells CATSRDTGELFF. CDR3 DNA: TGTGCCACCAGCAGAGACACCGGGGAGCTGTTTTTT.

The genes are TRBV9 and TRBJ2-7; no reliable D call. V lost 1 base, J lost 2 bases, and 10 bases lay in between. The CDR3 length is 14 residues. CDR1 and CDR2 from the germline V gene are SGDLS and YYNGEE. CDR3 nucleotide sequence: TGTGCCAGCAGCGTATCCCATAACGCCTACGAGCAGTACTTC. Encoded protein: CASSVSHNAYEQYF.

This clone was found once. V and J are TRBV19 and TRBJ1-5; 7 nucleotides align to TRBD1. CDR1 is LNHDA and CDR2 is SQIVND in the germline V gene (reference sequence). Trimming removed 4 bases from V and 0 bases from J; junction bases left unmatched: 9. This CDR3 comprises 17 residues. CDR3 residues: CASSTPSGGNSNQPQHF. CDR3 coding DNA: TGTGCCAGTAGTACGCCTTCAGGGGGAAATAGCAATCAGCCCCAGCATTTT.

V is TRBV9 and J is TRBJ2-2, with TRBD2 identical over 7 bases. Germline CDR1 SGDLS, CDR2 YYNGEE. Trimming cost V 0 bases and J 15 bases; bases outside gene matches: 11. This CDR3 has 14 residues. The chain's CDR3 is CASSVEAGDRMVFF. CDR3 nucleotides: TGTGCCAGCAGCGTAGAGGCGGGGGATCGGATGGTGTTTTTT.

V gene TRBV28 combines with J gene TRBJ2-5; 8 bases fit TRBD2. The germline CDR1 and CDR2 sequences are MDHEN and SYDVKM. The ends lost 2 bases at V and 1 base at J; junction bases unmatched: 3. This CDR3 comprises 15 residues. In DNA form, the CDR3 reads TGTGCCAGCAGTTTAAGCGGGGGCCCCCAAGAGACCCAGTACTTC. It specifies CASSLSGGPQETQYF.

The rearrangement joins TRBV6-1 to TRBJ1-1, with 9 bases that match TRBD1. The CDR3 extends over 15 amino acids. Germline lookup yields CDR1 MNHNS and CDR2 SASEGT. The trim removed 1 base at V and 3 bases at J, leaving 3 bases unmatched. The CDR3 nucleotides read TGTGCCAGCAGTGAAGATGGGACAGGGTACACTGAAGCTTTCTTT. Translated: CASSEDGTGYTEAFF.

The chain carries TRBV5-4 and TRBJ2-7; a weak D match, TRBD1 (5 bases). CDR3 length: 15 amino acids. The V gene's germline CDR1 is SGHNT and CDR2 YYREEE (reference sequence). V gave up 0 bases and J gave up 2 bases, with 12 bases separating them. In DNA form, the CDR3 reads TGTGCCAGCAGCTTGGATCCGACAGCCCCCTACGAGCAGTACTTC. This gives the protein CASSLDPTAPYEQYF.

The chain has TRBV5-6 and TRBJ1-2; D is ambiguous. This CDR3 spans 14 amino acids. V lost 5 bases to trimming and J lost 0 bases, with 11 bases between them. Looked up from germline, CDR1 is SGHDT and CDR2 is YYEEEE. Written as DNA, the CDR3 is TGTGCCAGCAGGTCCGGACGGACTAACTATGGCTACACCTTC. It specifies CASRSGRTNYGYTF.

The V call is TRBV5-1, the J call TRBJ2-7; 10 nucleotides match TRBD2. Germline trimming cut 0 bases from V and 2 bases from J; bases unmatched to any gene: 2. CDR3 size: 15 residues. Germline V gene data show CDR1 as SGHRS and CDR2 as YFSETQ. The CDR3 loop reads CASSLDTSGAYEQYF. In nucleotides, the CDR3 is TGCGCCAGCAGCTTGGATACTAGCGGGGCCTACGAGCAGTACTTC.

V is TRBV11-1 and J is TRBJ2-7; the D is unclear. CDR3 length: 15 amino acids. V was cut by 3 bases and J by 1 base, with 13 bases left in between. The germline gives CDR1 SGHAT, CDR2 FQDESV (reference sequence). CDR3 sequence: CASSFRFGPSYEQYF. In nucleotides, the CDR3 is TGTGCCAGCAGCTTTCGATTCGGGCCTTCCTACGAGCAGTACTTC.